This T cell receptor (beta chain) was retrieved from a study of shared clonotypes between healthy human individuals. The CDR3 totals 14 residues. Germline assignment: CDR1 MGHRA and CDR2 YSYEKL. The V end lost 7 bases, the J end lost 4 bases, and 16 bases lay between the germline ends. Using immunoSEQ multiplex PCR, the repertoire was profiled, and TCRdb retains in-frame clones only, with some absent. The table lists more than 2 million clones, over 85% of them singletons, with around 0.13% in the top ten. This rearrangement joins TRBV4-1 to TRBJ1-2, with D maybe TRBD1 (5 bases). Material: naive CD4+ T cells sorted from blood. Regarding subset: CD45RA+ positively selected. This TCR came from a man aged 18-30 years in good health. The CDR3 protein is CASTTVGAVYGYTF. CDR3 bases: TGCGCCAGCACCACCGTAGGGGCGGTCTATGGCTACACCTTC.